Each of the 18 T cell receptor beta chains below was sequenced from the same sample in a study of a mutant IDH1 vaccine in newly diagnosed glioma. Regarding time point: week 23, last vaccination. Vaccination comprised doses that each held 300 ug of mutant IDH1 20-mer peptide, plus topical imiquimod. Repertoires were generated with immunoSEQ multiplex PCR, while TCRdb's copy carries only in-frame clones and drops some. Of about 82,000 clones in the sample, approximately 85% were seen once. No antigen is known for these receptors. This sample comprised PBMCs, obtained from a glioma patient whose treatment included an IDH1 peptide vaccine. The origin of the receptors is a man aged 25 to 45 with glioma. Some clones in this sample may be carry-over from other donors' samples.

This chain connects TRBV9 to TRBJ2-7, with 9 positions matching TRBD1. Germline CDR1 SGDLS, CDR2 YYNGEE. The CDR3 sequence is 14 residues long. The trim removed 3 bases at V and 5 bases at J, leaving 6 bases unmatched. Written as DNA, the CDR3 is TGTGCCAGCAGCGCCCAGGACAGGGGCGACGAGCAGTACTTC. This sequence encodes CASSAQDRGDEQYF.

This clone has just one count. This chain connects TRBV6-1 to TRBJ1-2; 9 nucleotides agree with TRBD1. The CDR3 is 14 residues long. V lost 9 bases and J lost 3; bases outside the gene matches: 8. Germline CDR1 and CDR2: MNHNS and SASEGT. CDR3 amino acids: CASRNRGLDYGYTF. The CDR3 DNA reads as TGTGCCAGTCGAAACAGGGGGCTTGACTATGGCTACACCTTC.

This clone showed up just once. The CDR3 protein is CASRRGNTEAFF. Written as DNA, the CDR3 is TGTGCCTCCCGGAGGGGTAACACTGAAGCTTTCTTT. The chain uses TRBV6-5 and TRBJ1-1; maybe TRBD1 (5 bases). The V gene's germline CDR1 is MNHEY and CDR2 SVGAGI. Trimming cost V 11 bases and J 2 bases, with 12 bases left between them. This CDR3 has 12 residues.

The chain is built from TRBV29-1 and TRBJ2-1, with 9 positions matching TRBD2. V dropped 1 base and J dropped 3; count of bases not matched to a gene: 7. Per germline, CDR1 SQVTM and CDR2 ANQGSEA. This CDR3 region has 16 residues. Here the CDR3 reads CSVEGVAGEFYNEQFF. CDR3 coding DNA: TGCAGCGTTGAAGGGGTAGCGGGAGAGTTCTACAATGAGCAGTTCTTC.

Remarks on this clone: The same CDR3 also results from other DNA sequences found in this sample. The rearrangement joins TRBV5-6 to TRBJ2-1; D gene unclear. From germline, CDR1 is SGHDT and CDR2 YYEEEE. Trimming removed 0 bases from V and 5 bases from J, with 3 bases in between. This CDR3 region has 12 residues. In nucleotides, the CDR3 is TGTGCCAGCAGCTTGGGCGACAATGAGCAGTTCTTC. It is translated as CASSLGDNEQFF.

The chain has TRBV10-3 and TRBJ2-7; maybe TRBD1 (6 bases). V lost 3 bases to trimming and J lost 3 bases, with 6 bases between them. Germline V gives CDR1 ENHRY, CDR2 SYGVKD. The CDR3 loop spans 12 amino acids. The CDR3 spells CAISEQGYEQYF. The DNA of the CDR3 is TGTGCCATCAGTGAACAGGGCTACGAGCAGTACTTC.

V usage is TRBV6-5 and J usage is TRBJ1-6; TRBD1 matches 7 bases. The CDR3 loop spans 16 amino acids. Per germline, CDR1 MNHEY and CDR2 SVGAGI. J gave up 10 bases and V 4 bases, and 13 bases lay outside the gene matches. The CDR3: CASSLRAGTVSSPLHF. The CDR3 DNA reads as TGTGCCAGCAGTTTGCGCGCCGGGACAGTCAGCTCACCCCTCCACTTT.

The J gene is TRBJ2-1, the V gene TRBV27; TRBD2 agrees at 7 bases. The trim removed 5 bases at V and 5 bases at J, leaving 6 bases unmatched. The CDR3 totals 14 residues. Germline V gives CDR1 MNHEY, CDR2 SMNVEV (reference sequence). DNA of the CDR3: TGTGCCAGCAGTATCCGGGGGAGGGACAATGAGCAGTTCTTC. It yields the protein CASSIRGRDNEQFF.

The rearrangement uses TRBV6-5 and TRBJ2-3; D is undetermined. Trimming removed 7 bases at V and 2 bases at J, with 10 bases between. The V gene's germline CDR1 is MNHEY and CDR2 SVGAGI. The CDR3 is 13 amino acids. The CDR3 loop reads CASMRATTDTQYF. CDR3 DNA sequence: TGTGCCAGCATGAGAGCGACCACAGATACGCAGTATTTT.

This chain links TRBV28 with TRBJ2-1; 10 bases are a match to TRBD2. The germline CDR1 and CDR2 sequences are MDHEN and SYDVKM. After removal of 7 bases from V and 3 bases from J, the junction contained 6 bases not matched to a gene. There are 15 residues in the CDR3. The CDR3 coding sequence is TGTGCCAGCAAAATAGGACTAGCGGTCTACAATGAGCAGTTCTTC. The encoded protein is CASKIGLAVYNEQFF.

The V call is TRBV4-1, the J call TRBJ2-1; the match to TRBD2 covers 11 bases. This CDR3 contains 15 residues. From germline, CDR1 is MGHRA and CDR2 YSYEKL. V lost 0 bases to trimming and J lost 7 bases; unmatched junction nucleotides: 2. The CDR3 coding sequence is TGCGCCAGCAGCCAAGAGGGACTAGCGGTGAATGAGCAGTTCTTC. Its protein product is CASSQEGLAVNEQFF.

The chain carries TRBV4-2 and TRBJ2-7; 14 bases are shared with TRBD2. CDR1 LGHNA and CDR2 YNFKEQ come from the germline V gene. Trimming removed 2 bases from V and 4 bases from J; junction bases left unmatched: 4. The CDR3 length is 16 residues. CDR3 bases: TGTGCCAGCAGCCAATCGGGACTAGCGGGAGTTTACGAGCAGTACTTC. Translation: CASSQSGLAGVYEQYF.

The genes are TRBV23-1 and TRBJ1-1; possibly TRBD1 for D (5 bases). TRBV23-1 is an ORF for which the function is uncertain. Trimming shortened V by 0 bases and J by 1 base, and 12 bases separated the two germline ends. The CDR3 loop spans 16 amino acids. The CDR3 loop is CASSQSSEGRNTEAFF. CDR3 DNA sequence: TGCGCCAGCAGTCAATCTTCGGAGGGGAGGAACACTGAAGCTTTCTTT.

This clone is a singleton in its sample. The genes are TRBV4-1 and TRBJ2-5; D remains unclear. This CDR3 region has 17 residues. V was pared by 4 bases and J by 3 bases, with 21 bases between. Germline CDR1 MGHRA, CDR2 YSYEKL. The CDR3 nucleotides read TGCGCCAGCAGCCCAAACGGGCTAGTAAGGCTAGAAGAGACCCAGTACTTC. Translating it yields CASSPNGLVRLEETQYF.

The rearrangement uses TRBV6-4 and TRBJ2-3; TRBD2 matches at 12 bases. Unmatched junction bases numbered 7, after V lost 5 bases and J lost 4 bases. The CDR3 runs 16 residues. Germline CDR1 is MRHNA and CDR2 is SNTAGT. CDR3 sequence reads: CASSPSLAGGPDTQYF. In DNA, the CDR3 is TGTGCCAGCAGTCCTTCACTAGCGGGAGGACCAGATACGCAGTATTTT.

The chain recombines TRBV7-2 with TRBJ1-6; D is perhaps TRBD1 (5 bases). Deletions cut 3 bases from V and 4 bases from J, with 16 bases between. The length of the CDR3 is 17 residues. Germline V gene data show CDR1 as SGHTA and CDR2 as FQGNSA. CDR3 DNA: TGTGCCAGCAGCTTGAGTATGGGGACGGGGTATAATTCACCCCTCCACTTT. This codes for CASSLSMGTGYNSPLHF.

The chain uses TRBV28 and TRBJ1-1, with D possibly TRBD1 on 5 matching bases. Germline V CDR1 and CDR2: MDHEN, SYDVKM. V lost 3 bases and J lost 2, with 10 bases in between. CDR3 size: 14 residues. CDR3 amino acids: CASSFSQGNTEAFF. CDR3 sequence (DNA): TGTGCCAGCAGTTTTTCCCAGGGTAACACTGAAGCTTTCTTT.

The chain carries TRBV11-2 and TRBJ1-1, with D tentatively TRBD1 (6 bases). Deletions cut 5 bases from V and 5 bases from J, with 12 bases between. The CDR3 is 13 amino acids. The germline V gene has CDR1 SGHAT and CDR2 FQNNGV. The CDR3 coding sequence is TGTGCCAGCAGCCCCGGGGGCTTTACTGAAGCTTTCTTT. Amino acids: CASSPGGFTEAFF.